Shown below are 7 T cell receptor beta chains from a single sample sequenced in a study of T-cell reconstitution after alpha-beta-depleted transplantation in children. This sample's TCRbeta library carried unique molecular identifier barcodes. One entry per CDR3 protein results from TCRdb running MiXCR on the PCR reads. The sample has a few hundred thousand distinct CDR3 sequences, 15% to 20% seen once. Sequencing used PBMCs from the stem cell graft donor, obtained from the stem cell graft. These receptors all stem from a human donor who donated a stem cell graft to a child with acute lymphoblastic leukemia.

This sequence joins TRBV5-1 and TRBJ2-7; 7 bases map to TRBD1. The junction had 5 bases not matched to a gene; V was cut back by 2 bases and J by 6 bases. The germline gives CDR1 SGHRS, CDR2 YFSETQ. The CDR3 length is 13 residues. In DNA form, the CDR3 reads TGCGCCAGCAGCTTTGGACAGGCCGCCGAGCAGTACTTC. Translating gives CASSFGQAAEQYF.

This clonotype was seen once. The CDR3 DNA reads TGTGCCAGCAGCTCTACCGCTAGCGGGAGGGTCGGCAATGAGCAGTTCTTC. Its protein is CASSSTASGRVGNEQFF. The chain uses TRBV7-3 and TRBJ2-1; the match to TRBD2 covers 12 bases. With V trimmed by 4 bases and J by 6 bases, 10 bases remained unmatched. CDR3 length equals 17 residues. Germline assignment: CDR1 SGHTA and CDR2 FQGTGA.

This chain connects TRBV7-9 to TRBJ2-7; 7 bases fit TRBD2. The CDR3 has 16 amino acids. Trimming cost V 3 bases and J 4 bases; bases outside gene matches: 12. CDR1 is SEHNR, CDR2 FQNEAQ, per germline (reference sequence). The CDR3 DNA is TGTGCCAGCAGCTTGGGAACGGGCGGGAGAGGATACGAGCAGTACTTC. Amino acid sequence: CASSLGTGGRGYEQYF.

The chain recombines TRBV6-2 or TRBV6-3 with TRBJ2-7, with 8 positions matching TRBD2. Germline CDR1 reads MNHEY; CDR2 reads SVGEGT. This CDR3 spans 20 amino acids. The J segment lost 4 bases and the V segment lost 6 bases, leaving 26 bases of the junction unmatched. CDR3 sequence reads: CASSPHRQWASRGTSYEQYF. Written as DNA, the CDR3 is TGTGCCAGCAGCCCCCACCGACAGTGGGCCTCCCGCGGGACTAGTTACGAGCAGTACTTC.

The chain links TRBV29-1 to TRBJ1-2; 8 bases line up with TRBD1. Trimming removed 8 bases from V and 4 bases from J; junction bases left unmatched: 6. Germline CDR1 is SQVTM and CDR2 is ANQGSEA. This CDR3 is 12 amino acids long. CDR3 DNA: TGCAGCACTAGACAGGGGACCTATGGCTACACCTTC. Translated, it gives CSTRQGTYGYTF.

This chain connects TRBV7-9 to TRBJ2-3, with 9 bases matching TRBD1. V was pared by 3 bases and J by 2 bases, with 3 bases of the junction left unmatched. Germline CDR1 SEHNR, CDR2 FQNEAQ (reference sequence). The CDR3 runs 15 residues. CDR3 nucleotide sequence: TGTGCCAGCAGCTTTGGGGACAGGGTCACAGATACGCAGTATTTT. It translates to CASSFGDRVTDTQYF.

The chain has TRBV5-1 and TRBJ2-1, with D perhaps TRBD1 or TRBD2 (5 bases each). This CDR3 comprises 17 residues. With 2 bases removed from V and 4 bases from J, the gap between germline ends came to 19 bases. Germline V gene sequence: CDR1 SGHRS, CDR2 YFSETQ. The CDR3 coding sequence is TGCGCCAGCAGCTTTATTCCCCCCGGGACGAGATACAATGAGCAGTTCTTC. Residues: CASSFIPPGTRYNEQFF. Complete variable domain (other parts from reference TRBV5-1 and TRBJ2-1): KAGVTQTPRYLIKTRGQQVTLSCSPISGHRSVSWYQQTPGQGLQFLFEYFSETQRNKGNFPGRFSGRQFSNSRSEMNVSTLELGDSALYLCASSFIPPGTRYNEQFFGPGTRLTVL.